Below are 3 T cell receptor beta chains sequenced from a single sample in a study of T cells after posttransplantation cyclophosphamide. TCRdb's copy holds only in-frame clones and misses some; the assay was immunoSEQ multiplex PCR. The sample includes tens of thousands of clones, none of them occurring once. Sequencing input: PBMCs. The receptors here all came from a middle-aged man in good health, CMV-negative, and a related stem cell transplant donor.

At least ten counts were recorded for this clone. V and J are TRBV18 and TRBJ1-1; D possibly corresponds to TRBD1 (5 bases). The CDR3 loop spans 14 amino acids. CDR1 and CDR2 (germline): KGHSH, LQKENI. V lost 4 bases, J lost 1 base, and 10 bases lay in between. CDR3 amino acids: CASSLQDTNTEAFF. The CDR3, as DNA: TGTGCCAGCTCACTACAGGACACGAACACTGAAGCTTTCTTT.

This clone has a count of ten or more. This sequence joins TRBV5-1 and TRBJ2-2; D gene ambiguous. The germline V and J ends were trimmed by 4 bases and 2 bases, with 15 bases remaining between them. This CDR3 has 16 residues. CDR1 SGHRS and CDR2 YFSETQ come from the germline V gene. The CDR3 sequence: CASSLTPERNTGELFF. CDR3 sequence (DNA): TGCGCCAGCAGCCTCACCCCCGAGAGAAACACCGGGGAGCTGTTTTTT.

A few counts support this clone. This chain uses TRBV11-2 with TRBJ2-1, with 10 bases aligning to TRBD2. The CDR3 loop spans 15 amino acids. Looked up from germline, CDR1 is SGHAT and CDR2 is FQNNGV. With 6 bases clipped from V and 4 bases from J, the junction kept 6 bases outside the gene matches. CDR3 region: CASRIAGGLYNEQFF. In nucleotides, the CDR3 is TGTGCCAGCAGAATAGCGGGGGGCCTGTACAATGAGCAGTTCTTC. Looking up the rest from reference TRBV11-2 and TRBJ2-1 gives the full variable domain: EAGVAQSPRYKIIEKRQSVAFWCNPISGHATLYWYQQILGQGPKLLIQFQNNGVVDDSQLPKDRFSAERLKGVDSTLKIQPAKLEDSAVYLCASRIAGGLYNEQFFGPGTRLTVL.